Following are 5 T cell receptor beta chains from one sample sequenced in a study of cytomegalovirus exposure and HLA in healthy donors. Clones were sequenced by immunoSEQ multiplex PCR, and TCRdb holds only the in-frame ones, with some missing. This sample has more than 75,000 clones; just under 95% occur once, and the top ten carry roughly 0.65%. Sequencing used PBMCs. The origin of the receptors is a man aged 18 to 29 in good health and CMV-seronegative.

This chain links TRBV28 with TRBJ1-5; D possibly corresponds to TRBD1 (5 bases). The CDR3 runs to 14 residues. In germline, CDR1 is MDHEN, CDR2 SYDVKM. V dropped 5 bases and J dropped 0 bases, with 8 bases sitting between them. CDR3 sequence reads: CASSGGGSNQPQHF. The DNA of the CDR3 is TGTGCCAGCAGTGGGGGGGGTAGCAATCAGCCCCAGCATTTT.

V gene TRBV4-1 combines with J gene TRBJ1-6, with D perhaps matching TRBD1 (6 bases). There are 14 residues in the CDR3. Trimming cost V 2 bases and J 17 bases, with 19 bases left between them. From germline, CDR1 is MGHRA and CDR2 YSYEKL. The CDR3 nucleotides read TGCGCCAGCAGCCAATTAGTTCTACAGGGCTGGTTCCACTTT. As protein: CASSQLVLQGWFHF.

This chain uses TRBV5-4 with TRBJ2-2; the D is unclear. The CDR3 loop spans 14 amino acids. V was trimmed by 4 bases and J by 5 bases, leaving 12 bases between them. Germline CDR1 reads SGHNT; CDR2 reads YYREEE (reference sequence). CDR3 nucleotides: TGTGCCAGCAGCCCCGGTGGTCGGACCGGGGAGCTGTTTTTT. It is translated as CASSPGGRTGELFF. The full variable domain, completed using reference TRBV5-4 and TRBJ2-2, is ETGVTQSPTHLIKTRGQQVTLRCSSQSGHNTVSWYQQALGQGPQFIFQYYREEENGRGNFPPRFSGLQFPNYSSELNVNALELDDSALYLCASSPGGRTGELFFGEGSRLTVL.

The CDR3 loop reads CATKHEGAYEQYF. CDR3 in DNA: TGTGCCACCAAACACGAGGGGGCCTACGAGCAGTACTTC. The chain recombines TRBV19 with TRBJ2-7; a weak D match, TRBD1 (6 bases). Germline CDR1 LNHDA, CDR2 SQIVND (reference sequence). This CDR3 is built from 13 residues. With 10 bases removed from V and 2 bases from J, the gap between germline ends came to 15 bases.

CDR3 protein: CASSSVPNEKLFF. CDR3 nucleotides: TGTGCCAGCTCATCCGTCCCTAATGAAAAACTGTTTTTT. The chain combines TRBV18 with TRBJ1-4, with D unresolved. The CDR3 contains 13 residues. Trimming cost V 5 bases and J 3 bases, with 7 bases left between them. In germline, CDR1 is KGHSH, CDR2 LQKENI.